A selection of T cell receptor beta chains follows, all from one sample in a study of cytomegalovirus exposure and HLA in healthy donors. Measured with immunoSEQ multiplex PCR; TCRdb has only the in-frame clones, and not every one. Here the sample spans just over 200,000 clones, approximately 78% being singletons. Specimen: PBMCs. The receptors originated from a woman between 40 and 55 years old in good health and CMV-seronegative. Each CDR3 is given with its conserved first and last residue. Fields, in order: CDR3 DNA, CDR3 protein, clone size, D gene, V gene, J gene. The D gene is left open where the match is weak. Expanded clones are given a class, and other clones once, few, many or no size at all.

DNA: TGTGCCAGCTCACTTCAGGGGGTCCGAACTGAAGCTTTCTTT; CDR3: CASSLQGVRTEAFF; size: .; D: TRBD1; V: TRBV18; J: TRBJ1-1
DNA: TGTGCCAGCAGACGGACACGAAGGGGGTACGAGCAGTACTTC; CDR3: CASRRTRRGYEQYF; size: .; D: .; V: TRBV6-1; J: TRBJ2-7
DNA: TGTGCCAGCAGTACCACACGTTTCAATGAGCAGTTCTTC; CDR3: CASSTTRFNEQFF; size: .; D: .; V: TRBV6-5; J: TRBJ2-1
DNA: TGTGCCAGCAGCGCACCCTTGGGCGGGAGGGGCCAAGAGACCCAGTACTTC; CDR3: CASSAPLGGRGQETQYF; size: .; D: TRBD2; V: TRBV7-7; J: TRBJ2-5
DNA: TGTGCCAGCAGCGGAACAGGGTACGGGGCCAACGTCCTGACTTTC; CDR3: CASSGTGYGANVLTF; size: few; D: .; V: TRBV9; J: TRBJ2-6
DNA: TGTGCCAGCAGCTTCGGGACTAGCGGCTTCTACAATGAGCAGTTCTTC; CDR3: CASSFGTSGFYNEQFF; size: .; D: TRBD2; V: TRBV9; J: TRBJ2-1
DNA: TGTGCCAGCAGCTCTAGTGGACAGGCAAAATCTTGGGAGTTCTTC; CDR3: CASSSSGQAKSWEFF; size: .; D: TRBD1; V: TRBV7-9; J: TRBJ2-1
DNA: TGTGCCAGCAGTCCCTTCCGGGGTTCCCCCCAGCATTTT; CDR3: CASSPFRGSPQHF; size: .; D: .; V: TRBV6-1; J: TRBJ1-5
DNA: TGTGCCAGCAGACCGAATACCGGGACAGGGGGCGAGCAGTACTTC; CDR3: CASRPNTGTGGEQYF; size: once; D: TRBD1; V: TRBV5-6; J: TRBJ2-7
DNA: TGTGCCACGAAACCCCGATTACAGGCGACTAATGAAAAACTGTTTTTT; CDR3: CATKPRLQATNEKLFF; size: .; D: .; V: TRBV2; J: TRBJ1-4
DNA: TGTGCCAGTAGTACCGCGGGAGGGATCTACAATGAGCAGTTCTTC; CDR3: CASSTAGGIYNEQFF; size: .; D: TRBD2; V: TRBV19; J: TRBJ2-1
DNA: TGTGCCAGCAGTGAGCAGGGGGGTGAAAAACTGTTTTTT; CDR3: CASSEQGGEKLFF; size: .; D: TRBD1; V: TRBV6-4; J: TRBJ1-4
DNA: TGTGCCAGCACCGGAGGAGTAGAGGCTGCTAACTATGGCTACACCTTC; CDR3: CASTGGVEAANYGYTF; size: few; D: .; V: TRBV2; J: TRBJ1-2